Presented here are 5 T cell receptor beta chains from one specimen sequenced in a study of blood T cell repertoires in COVID-19. Method: immunoSEQ multiplex PCR; TCRdb's copy keeps in-frame clones and lacks some. The sample yields over 150,000 clones, about 85% seen once. Specimen: peripheral blood. Receptors originate from an elderly man with COVID-19, enrolled during active disease.

The V call is TRBV3-1 (or the pseudogene TRBV3-2), the J call TRBJ1-1; D might be TRBD1 (5 bases). CDR3 length: 13 residues. Between the trimmed V and J ends, which lost 4 bases and 5 bases, there was a span of 11 bases. CDR1 is LGHDT and CDR2 is YNNKEL in the germline V gene (reference sequence). CDR3 protein: CASSPREDTEAFF. CDR3 in DNA: TGTGCCAGCAGCCCCAGGGAGGATACTGAAGCTTTCTTT.

The chain links TRBV29-1 to TRBJ2-5, with 8 bases matching TRBD1. CDR3 size: 12 residues. J gave up 1 base and V 7 bases, and 2 bases lay outside the gene matches. CDR1 and CDR2 (germline): SQVTM, ANQGSEA. CDR3 residues: CSGTGGQETQYF. CDR3 sequence (DNA): TGCAGCGGAACAGGGGGCCAAGAGACCCAGTACTTC.

The V and J genes are TRBV6-6 and TRBJ1-1, with D perhaps matching TRBD1 (6 bases). Trimming pared 2 bases from V and 0 bases from J, leaving 7 bases between. The CDR3 runs 14 residues. Per germline, CDR1 MNHNY and CDR2 SVGAGI (reference sequence). The CDR3 sequence: CASSYTGLNTEAFF. CDR3 DNA: TGTGCCAGCAGTTACACAGGGTTGAACACTGAAGCTTTCTTT.

The chain links TRBV11-2 to TRBJ2-5; a weak D match, TRBD2 (7 bases). The CDR3 covers 16 residues. V lost 5 bases to trimming and J lost 5 bases, with 21 bases between them. Germline V gene data show CDR1 as SGHAT and CDR2 as FQNNGV. This CDR3 is CASSAEGGAARETQYF. CDR3 DNA sequence: TGTGCCAGCAGCGCCGAAGGGGGGGCCGCGCGGGAGACCCAGTACTTC.

This clone showed up just a few times. This CDR3 is CASSLSQTPGNTIYF. CDR3 bases: TGTGCCAGCAGCTTATCCCAAACACCAGGAAACACCATATATTTT. The rearrangement joins TRBV7-3 to TRBJ1-3; the D is unclear. The CDR3 is made up of 15 amino acids. The V gene's germline CDR1 is SGHTA and CDR2 FQGTGA. With 2 bases removed from V and 4 bases from J, the gap between germline ends came to 12 bases.